The rows below give T cell receptor beta chains drawn from one sample of a study of cytomegalovirus exposure and HLA in healthy donors. Method: immunoSEQ multiplex PCR; TCRdb's copy keeps in-frame clones and lacks some. The table records 130,000 to 150,000 clones, about 80% of them present only once. Sequencing was carried out using PBMCs. Source of these receptors: a middle-aged man in good health and CMV-seronegative. CDR3s include the opening cysteine and the closing phenylalanine or tryptophan. The order of the fields is clone size, D gene, V gene, J gene, CDR3 DNA, CDR3 protein. The D gene is left open where the match is weak. The size entry is marked missing in some rows and otherwise reads once, few, many or a size class.

clone size: NA
D gene: NA
V gene: TRBV28
J gene: TRBJ1-2
CDR3 DNA: TGTGCCAGCAACTCCTGGGGCAACTATGGCTACACCTTC
CDR3 protein: CASNSWGNYGYTF

clone size: NA
D gene: NA
V gene: TRBV5-6
J gene: TRBJ1-2
CDR3 DNA: TGTGCCAGCACCTCCACAGGGTCGGTCTATGGCTACACCTTC
CDR3 protein: CASTSTGSVYGYTF

clone size: NA
D gene: TRBD1
V gene: TRBV6-5
J gene: TRBJ1-1
CDR3 DNA: TGTGCCAGCAGTTACGGACAGGGGGCAGCTTTCTTT
CDR3 protein: CASSYGQGAAFF

clone size: NA
D gene: TRBD1
V gene: TRBV27
J gene: TRBJ2-6
CDR3 DNA: TGTGCCAGCAGTTTGGGACAGTTCGTCTCTGGGGCCAACGTCCTGACTTTC
CDR3 protein: CASSLGQFVSGANVLTF

clone size: NA
D gene: NA
V gene: TRBV5-1
J gene: TRBJ2-1
CDR3 DNA: TGCGCCAGCAGCTTAAGTGATTTGAGCTCCTACAATGAGCAGTTCTTC
CDR3 protein: CASSLSDLSSYNEQFF

clone size: NA
D gene: NA
V gene: TRBV5-5
J gene: TRBJ1-6
CDR3 DNA: TGTGCCAGCAGCTTGACGAGCTCCTATAATTCACCCCTCCACTTT
CDR3 protein: CASSLTSSYNSPLHF

clone size: NA
D gene: NA
V gene: TRBV6-5
J gene: TRBJ2-7
CDR3 DNA: TGTGCCAGCAGTTCCCGGACAGATAACTACGAGCAGTACTTC
CDR3 protein: CASSSRTDNYEQYF

clone size: few
D gene: TRBD1
V gene: TRBV6-4
J gene: TRBJ1-4
CDR3 DNA: TGTGCCAGCAGACCGGGACAGGGGAATGAAAAACTGTTTTTT
CDR3 protein: CASRPGQGNEKLFF

clone size: few
D gene: TRBD1
V gene: TRBV6-1
J gene: TRBJ1-6
CDR3 DNA: TGTGCCAGCAGTCAAGGGGGGACAGGGTTTAATTCACCCCTCCACTTT
CDR3 protein: CASSQGGTGFNSPLHF

clone size: once
D gene: TRBD1
V gene: TRBV29-1
J gene: TRBJ1-4
CDR3 DNA: TGCAGCGCCGGGACAGGCCATAATGAAAAACTGTTTTTT
CDR3 protein: CSAGTGHNEKLFF

clone size: NA
D gene: TRBD1
V gene: TRBV5-4
J gene: TRBJ2-7
CDR3 DNA: TGTGCCAGCAGCTTGGCTCCCGGGACAGGGGGTGGATACGAGCAGTACTTC
CDR3 protein: CASSLAPGTGGGYEQYF

clone size: once
D gene: NA
V gene: TRBV6-5
J gene: TRBJ1-1
CDR3 DNA: TGTGCCAGCAGTTACAGCGGGGGGAACACTGAAGCTTTCTTT
CDR3 protein: CASSYSGGNTEAFF

clone size: few
D gene: NA
V gene: TRBV27
J gene: TRBJ1-5
CDR3 DNA: TGTGCCAGCAGTCTACAGGGTTTGGGCAATCAGCCCCAGCATTTT
CDR3 protein: CASSLQGLGNQPQHF

clone size: NA
D gene: TRBD1
V gene: TRBV5-4
J gene: TRBJ1-2
CDR3 DNA: TGTGCCAGCAGCTCCGGCGGAAACAGGGGGCACGGCTACACCTTC
CDR3 protein: CASSSGGNRGHGYTF

clone size: NA
D gene: NA
V gene: TRBV5-4
J gene: TRBJ2-7
CDR3 DNA: TGTGCCAGCAGCTCCCGGGGGAGCTCCTACGAGCAGTACTTC
CDR3 protein: CASSSRGSSYEQYF

clone size: NA
D gene: NA
V gene: TRBV28
J gene: TRBJ1-1
CDR3 DNA: TGTGCCAGCAGCCCCGAAACAATACAAGGGAGGACTGAAGCTTTCTTT
CDR3 protein: CASSPETIQGRTEAFF

clone size: NA
D gene: TRBD2
V gene: TRBV5-6
J gene: TRBJ2-7
CDR3 DNA: TGTGCCAGCAGCACTCTAGCGGGGGGGAGAGGCTCCTACGAGCAGTACTTC
CDR3 protein: CASSTLAGGRGSYEQYF

clone size: NA
D gene: TRBD1
V gene: TRBV19
J gene: TRBJ1-5
CDR3 DNA: TGTGCCAGTAGTGGGGACAGTAATCAGCCCCAGCATTTT
CDR3 protein: CASSGDSNQPQHF

clone size: NA
D gene: NA
V gene: TRBV10-2
J gene: TRBJ1-1
CDR3 DNA: TGCGCCAGCAGGGCAATGAACACTGAAGCTTTCTTT
CDR3 protein: CASRAMNTEAFF

clone size: few
D gene: TRBD1
V gene: TRBV5-4
J gene: TRBJ2-7
CDR3 DNA: TGTGCCAGCAGCCCGGCCGGGACAGGGGTCACCTACGAGCAGTACTTC
CDR3 protein: CASSPAGTGVTYEQYF

clone size: few
D gene: NA
V gene: TRBV10-1
J gene: TRBJ2-2
CDR3 DNA: TGCGCCAGCAGTGGTGGGCAGGGGATCAACACCGGGGAGCTGTTTTTT
CDR3 protein: CASSGGQGINTGELFF

clone size: NA
D gene: TRBD1
V gene: TRBV27
J gene: TRBJ1-1
CDR3 DNA: TGTGCCAGCAGTCCCGGGACAGCCAACACTGAAGCTTTCTTT
CDR3 protein: CASSPGTANTEAFF

clone size: NA
D gene: TRBD1
V gene: TRBV7-9
J gene: TRBJ1-5
CDR3 DNA: TGTGCCAGCAGCCAGGGGGCTCAGCCCCAGCATTTT
CDR3 protein: CASSQGAQPQHF

clone size: NA
D gene: TRBD2
V gene: TRBV7-3
J gene: TRBJ2-2
CDR3 DNA: TGTGCCAGCAGCTTTATGACTAGCGGGGGCACCGGGGAGCTGTTTTTT
CDR3 protein: CASSFMTSGGTGELFF

clone size: once
D gene: TRBD1
V gene: TRBV7-9
J gene: TRBJ1-5
CDR3 DNA: TGTGCCAGCAGCCGAGGACAGGGGACAGGGAATAGCAATCAGCCCCAGCATTTT
CDR3 protein: CASSRGQGTGNSNQPQHF

clone size: NA
D gene: NA
V gene: TRBV27
J gene: TRBJ1-1
CDR3 DNA: TGTGCCAGCAGTTTTCTCGGAGGGAACACTGAAGCTTTCTTT
CDR3 protein: CASSFLGGNTEAFF